Sequencing of this T cell receptor (beta chain) was carried out in a study of post-analysis software for immune sequencing data. The CDR3 extends over 15 amino acids. CDR1 is SGHTA and CDR2 is FQGNSA in the germline V gene. The V end was cut by 0 bases, the J end by 7 bases, with 10 bases between. Study findings and constraints: With TRBV5-6, TRBV5-1 and TRBV20-1 included, several TRBV segments were more frequent in patients than in controls.

This clonotype was seen at least ten times. The antigen is unknown. Unique molecular identifiers were carried by the TCR beta cDNA libraries. TCRdb independently ran MiXCR on the PCR reads; one entry per CDR3 protein. This sample has hundreds of thousands of distinct CDR3 sequences, with 25% to 30% found just once. Source material: blood. The chain carries TRBV7-2 and TRBJ1-6; TRBD1 is a possible D gene (5 bases). The sequence derives from a girl aged 5-17 years with multiple sclerosis. The CDR3 loop is CASSLATGRNSPLHF. Here the CDR3 DNA reads TGTGCCAGCAGCTTAGCCACAGGAAGAAATTCACCCCTCCACTTT.